The present TCR beta chain was sequenced within a study of esophageal squamous cell carcinoma under preoperative chemotherapy. The study's findings and limits: Paclitaxel-nedaplatin therapy caused immediate, substantial clonotype frequency changes. Post-treatment tumor-infiltrating lymphocytes appeared partly derived from peripheral T cells migrating into the tumor. Chemotherapy was followed by significantly higher TCR diversity in peripheral T cells only, not tumor-infiltrating lymphocytes.

TCRdb reanalysed the PCR reads using MiXCR and keeps one entry per CDR3 protein. The sample comprises about 16,000 distinct CDR3 sequences, approximately 48% of which are singletons, and over 25% rests with the top ten. Note on this clonotype: What it binds is not known.

The CDR3 totals 14 residues. V was shortened by 3 bases and J by 0 bases, with 9 bases between the two germline ends. The germline V gene encodes CDR1 DFQATT and CDR2 SNEGSKA (reference sequence). The time point here: before preoperative PTX-NDP chemotherapy. The specimen was obtained from a patient given preoperative chemotherapy. The clonotype originates from a human donor with esophageal squamous cell carcinoma. The donor label of this sample is uncertain. The rearrangement joins TRBV20-1 to TRBJ2-1, with D perhaps matching TRBD2 (6 bases). The CDR3 protein is CSASRRDSYNEQFF. In DNA form, the CDR3 reads TGCAGTGCTAGCCGGCGGGACTCCTACAATGAGCAGTTCTTC.